The 13 T cell receptor beta chains reported below all come from one sample, sequenced in a study of CD8+CD57+ T cells in acquired aplastic anemia. Profiling of TCR beta VDJ combinations and CDR3 sequences used genomic DNA as template. TCRdb analysed the reads with MiXCR anew, one entry per CDR3 protein. The table records over 150,000 distinct CDR3 sequences, more than 60% of them present only once. Patients picked for sequencing had shown CD8+CD57+ cell expansion detected by flow cytometry. Material for sequencing was sorted CD4+, CD8+, or CD8+CD57+ T cells (not recorded which) from PBMCs. The receptors shown here come from a human donor with aplastic anemia.

The chain carries TRBV7-9 and TRBJ2-5, with D possibly TRBD1 on 5 matching bases. Per germline, CDR1 SEHNR and CDR2 FQNEAQ (reference sequence). Trimming took 2 bases from V and 2 from J, leaving 15 bases between them. This CDR3 is 16 amino acids long. CDR3 coding DNA: TGTGCCAGCAGCTTAACAGGTCTCGTAGAACAAGAGACCCAGTACTTC. Its protein product is CASSLTGLVEQETQYF.

This clonotype was observed a few times. The J gene is TRBJ1-1, the V gene TRBV30; D not resolved. The CDR3 is made up of 12 amino acids. V gave up 6 bases and J gave up 1 base, with 9 bases separating them. Germline V gene lookup returns CDR1 GTSNPN and CDR2 SVGIG (reference sequence). CDR3 region: CACRLGNTEAFF. Written as DNA, the CDR3 is TGTGCCTGCCGACTAGGGAACACTGAAGCTTTCTTT.

This sequence joins TRBV20-1 and TRBJ2-5; the D gene is possibly TRBD2 (6 bases). The germline CDR1 and CDR2 sequences are DFQATT and SNEGSKA (reference sequence). The CDR3 is 12 amino acids. CDR3 sequence (DNA): TGCAGCGCGGGGATCGCCCAAGAGACCCAGTACTTC. Translating it yields CSAGIAQETQYF.

This clonotype was observed a handful of times. The rearrangement uses TRBV10-3 and TRBJ1-2; TRBD1 might be the D (5 bases). Germline loops: CDR1 ENHRY, CDR2 SYGVKD. This CDR3 contains 13 residues. V lost 5 bases and J lost 6, with 13 bases in between. The CDR3 protein is CAISSRAEDGYTF. The CDR3 DNA follows: TGTGCCATCAGTAGCAGGGCTGAGGATGGCTACACCTTC.

This chain uses TRBV24-1 with TRBJ2-2; the match to TRBD1 covers 10 bases. Germline V gene data show CDR1 as KGHDR and CDR2 as SFDVKD. The V gene end was trimmed by 5 bases and the J gene end by 7 bases; junction bases not matched to a gene: 3. This CDR3 is built from 14 residues. The CDR3 bases are TGTGCCACCAGTGGGACAGGGGGAATCGGGGAGCTGTTTTTT. This translates into CATSGTGGIGELFF.

The rearrangement joins TRBV7-3 to TRBJ1-1, with D unresolved. The CDR3 runs to 14 residues. V gave up 3 bases and J gave up 8 bases, with 16 bases separating them. Germline CDR1 reads SGHTA; CDR2 reads FQGTGA. CDR3 amino acids: CASSLQVGRTEAFF. CDR3 sequence (DNA): TGTGCCAGCAGCTTGCAGGTAGGGCGAACAGAAGCTTTCTTT.

In this sample, this clonotype turned up many times. This chain connects TRBV5-1 to TRBJ2-7, with 9 nucleotides matching TRBD1. CDR3 length equals 15 residues. Germline V gives CDR1 SGHRS, CDR2 YFSETQ. V dropped 7 bases and J dropped 3; count of bases not matched to a gene: 11. This CDR3 reads CASRGGDRDLYEQYF. CDR3 coding DNA: TGCGCCAGCCGTGGGGGGGACAGGGATCTCTACGAGCAGTACTTC.

This clonotype was counted only a few times. This CDR3 reads CATSRDASDQETQYF. CDR3 nucleotide sequence: TGTGCCACCAGCAGAGATGCTAGCGACCAAGAGACCCAGTACTTC. The J gene is TRBJ2-5, the V gene TRBV15; a possible D gene is TRBD2 (6 bases). V dropped 0 bases and J dropped 0 bases, with 8 bases sitting between them. Looked up from germline, CDR1 is LNHNV and CDR2 is YYDKDF (reference sequence). This CDR3 spans 15 amino acids.

DNA for the CDR3: TGTGCCGCTATGGAAAGGGGGCTTCCACCCCTCCACTTT. Protein sequence: CAAMERGLPPLHF. The rearrangement joins TRBV19 to TRBJ1-6, with 7 bases lining up with TRBD1. Germline CDR1 and CDR2: LNHDA and SQIVND (reference sequence). Trimming took 11 bases from V and 11 from J; bases not matched to a gene: 12. The CDR3 contains 13 residues.

Worth noting for this clonotype: Compared with germline, one end of the junction differs, possibly owing to a read error. The rearrangement links TRBV7-2 to TRBJ2-1, with TRBD2 matching 12 bases. This CDR3 has 16 amino acids. From germline, CDR1 is SGHTA and CDR2 FQGNSA. This chain's CDR3 is CASSLGALAGGYEQFF. The CDR3 DNA follows: TGTGCCAGCAGCTTAGGAGCGCTAGCGGGGGGGTACGAGCAGTTCTTT.

This sequence joins TRBV19 and TRBJ2-3; tentatively, D is TRBD1 or TRBD2 (7 bases each). Trimming removed 10 bases from V and 0 bases from J, with 20 bases in between. Germline CDR1 LNHDA, CDR2 SQIVND (reference sequence). The CDR3 totals 16 residues. CDR3 protein: CATSRGGGQSTDTQYF. In nucleotides, the CDR3 is TGTGCCACCTCACGAGGGGGGGGACAGAGCACAGATACGCAGTATTTT.

This clonotype occurred many times. The V call is TRBV7-9, the J call TRBJ2-7, with D maybe TRBD1 (5 bases). The CDR3 has 14 residues. The V end lost 5 bases, the J end lost 3 bases, and 14 bases lay between the germline ends. Germline assignment: CDR1 SEHNR and CDR2 FQNEAQ (reference sequence). The CDR3 loop is CASSPKLGHYEQYF. For the CDR3, the DNA is TGTGCCAGCAGCCCAAAGCTGGGGCACTACGAGCAGTACTTC.

J is TRBJ2-3 and V is TRBV24-1; D gene unclear. Trimming took 4 bases from V and 2 from J, leaving 15 bases between them. The length of the CDR3 is 16 residues. Germline CDR1 reads KGHDR; CDR2 reads SFDVKD. CDR3 sequence reads: CATSERPRTNTDTQYF. The CDR3 nucleotides are TGTGCCACCAGTGAAAGACCGCGAACCAACACAGATACGCAGTATTTT.